The 5 T cell receptor beta chains below all came from one sample that was sequenced in a study of shared clonotypes between healthy human individuals. The naive CD8 fraction comprised CD45RO-negative cells positively selected for CCR7 and excluded terminally differentiated effector memory CD45RA+ cells. The repertoire was sequenced with immunoSEQ multiplex PCR; TCRdb's copy has only in-frame clones and lacks some. The data contain under 1 million clones, 80% to 95% of them singletons. Sequenced input: naive CD8+ T cells sorted from blood. The receptors derive from a man aged 25 to 40 in good health.

The chain employs TRBV6-1 and TRBJ2-7; D gene ambiguous. Germline V gene sequence: CDR1 MNHNS, CDR2 SASEGT. The CDR3 consists of 17 residues. The germline V and J ends were trimmed by 2 bases and 4 bases, with 21 bases remaining between them. The CDR3, as DNA: TGTGCCAGCAGTGAAACGAGGATTGGACCCTCTTTTTACGAGCAGTACTTC. It encodes CASSETRIGPSFYEQYF.

The chain joins TRBV7-3 to TRBJ2-1, with D possibly matching TRBD2 (6 bases). The ends were cut back, 2 bases at V and 7 bases at J, with 24 bases in the middle. The CDR3 covers 18 residues. From germline, CDR1 is SGHTA and CDR2 FQGTGA. The CDR3 here is CASSLGVVGEAFLNEQFF. As DNA, the CDR3 is TGTGCCAGCAGCTTAGGGGTAGTGGGGGAGGCTTTCTTGAATGAGCAGTTCTTC. Complete variable domain (other parts from reference TRBV7-3 and TRBJ2-1): GAGVSQTPSNKVTEKGKYVELRCDPISGHTALYWYRQSLGQGPEFLIYFQGTGAADDSGLPNDRFFAVRPEGSVSTLKIQRTERGDSAVYLCASSLGVVGEAFLNEQFFGPGTRLTVL.

The CDR3, as DNA: TGTGCCAGCGAGACCGATGGGCGGACAGATCAGCCCCAGCATTTT. This gives the protein CASETDGRTDQPQHF. This rearrangement joins TRBV7-8 to TRBJ1-5, with D perhaps TRBD1 (6 bases). Trimming removed 8 bases from V and 5 bases from J, with 19 bases in between. There are 15 residues in the CDR3. Per the germline V gene, CDR1 is SGHVS and CDR2 is FQNEAQ.

V is TRBV4-1 and J is TRBJ1-5, with 8 bases lining up with TRBD1. The CDR3 totals 16 residues. The germline V gene has CDR1 MGHRA and CDR2 YSYEKL. Unmatched junction bases numbered 6, after V lost 0 bases and J lost 5 bases. In DNA, the CDR3 is TGCGCCAGCAGCCAAGATACTACAGGGGGGGATCAGCCCCAGCATTTT. This codes for CASSQDTTGGDQPQHF.

The chain links TRBV9 to TRBJ1-2; D not resolved. The CDR3 runs 16 residues. V lost 7 bases to trimming and J lost 5 bases, with 24 bases between them. The germline V gene encodes CDR1 SGDLS and CDR2 YYNGEE. The CDR3 loop is CASRGPGVGLGYGYTF. Written as DNA, the CDR3 is TGTGCCAGCCGAGGTCCCGGGGTGGGATTAGGATATGGCTACACCTTC.